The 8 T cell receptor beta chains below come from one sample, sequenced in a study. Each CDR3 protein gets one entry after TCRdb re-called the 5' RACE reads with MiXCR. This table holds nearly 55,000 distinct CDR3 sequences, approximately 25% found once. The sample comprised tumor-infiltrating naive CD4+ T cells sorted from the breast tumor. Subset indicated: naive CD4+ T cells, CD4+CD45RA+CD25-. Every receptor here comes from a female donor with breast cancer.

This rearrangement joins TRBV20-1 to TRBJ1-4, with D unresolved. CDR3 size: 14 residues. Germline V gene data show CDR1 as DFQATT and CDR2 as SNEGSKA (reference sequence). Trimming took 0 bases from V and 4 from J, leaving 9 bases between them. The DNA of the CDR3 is TGCAGTGCTAGAGAACACCCTCTTAATGAAAAACTGTTTTTT. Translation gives CSAREHPLNEKLFF.

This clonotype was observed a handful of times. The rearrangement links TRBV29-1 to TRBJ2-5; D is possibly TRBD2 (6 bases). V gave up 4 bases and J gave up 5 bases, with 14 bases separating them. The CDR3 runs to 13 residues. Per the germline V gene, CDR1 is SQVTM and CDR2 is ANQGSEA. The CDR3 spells CSVARGLEETQYF. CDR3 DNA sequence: TGCAGCGTTGCGCGGGGTTTGGAGGAGACCCAGTACTTC.

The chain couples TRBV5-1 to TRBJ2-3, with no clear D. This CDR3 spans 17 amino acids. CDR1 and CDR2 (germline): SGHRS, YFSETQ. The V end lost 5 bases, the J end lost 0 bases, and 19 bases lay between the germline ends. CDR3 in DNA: TGCGCCAGCAGTGGGAAGGCAGCCGCCTCTAGCACAGATACGCAGTATTTT. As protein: CASSGKAAASSTDTQYF. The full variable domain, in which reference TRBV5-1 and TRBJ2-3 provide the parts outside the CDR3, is KAGVTQTPRYLIKTRGQQVTLSCSPISGHRSVSWYQQTPGQGLQFLFEYFSETQRNKGNFPGRFSGRQFSNSRSEMNVSTLELGDSALYLCASSGKAAASSTDTQYFGPGTRLTVL.

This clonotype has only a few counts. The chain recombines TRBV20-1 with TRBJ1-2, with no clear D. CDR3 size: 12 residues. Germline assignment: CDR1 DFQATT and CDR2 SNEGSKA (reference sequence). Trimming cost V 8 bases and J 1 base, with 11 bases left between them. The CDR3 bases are TGCAGTACTCCCGCTGATAACTATGGCTACACCTTC. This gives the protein CSTPADNYGYTF.

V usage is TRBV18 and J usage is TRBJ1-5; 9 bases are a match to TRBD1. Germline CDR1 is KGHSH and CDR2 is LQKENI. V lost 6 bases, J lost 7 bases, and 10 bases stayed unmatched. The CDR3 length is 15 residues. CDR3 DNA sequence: TGTGCCAGCTCCCTTGACAGGGGGTCACAACAGCCCCAGCATTTT. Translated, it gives CASSLDRGSQQPQHF.

The CDR3, as DNA: TGTGCCAGCAGTTACTCGACGGGTGGTTACACTGAAGCTTTCTTT. Its protein product is CASSYSTGGYTEAFF. V gene TRBV6-2 or TRBV6-3 combines with J gene TRBJ1-1; no clear D. From germline, CDR1 is MNHEY and CDR2 SVGEGT. Trimming took 0 bases from V and 3 from J, leaving 11 bases between them. There are 15 residues in the CDR3.

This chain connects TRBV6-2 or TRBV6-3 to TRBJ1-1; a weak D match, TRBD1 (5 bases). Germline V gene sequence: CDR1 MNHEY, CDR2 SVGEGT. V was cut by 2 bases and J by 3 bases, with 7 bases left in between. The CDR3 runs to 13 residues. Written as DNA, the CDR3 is TGTGCCAGCAGTTACGGGGGATACACTGAAGCTTTCTTT. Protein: CASSYGGYTEAFF.

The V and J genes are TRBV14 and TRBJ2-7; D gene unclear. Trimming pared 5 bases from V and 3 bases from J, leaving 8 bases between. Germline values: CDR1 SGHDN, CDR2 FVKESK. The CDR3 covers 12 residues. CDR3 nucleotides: TGTGCCAGCAGCTACAACCACTACGAGCAGTACTTC. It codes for CASSYNHYEQYF. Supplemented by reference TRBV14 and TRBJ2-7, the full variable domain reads EAGVTQFPSHSVIEKGQTVTLRCDPISGHDNLYWYRRVMGKEIKFLLHFVKESKQDESGMPNNRFLAERTGGTYSTLKVQPAELEDSGVYFCASSYNHYEQYFGPGTRLTVT.